Following are 29 T cell receptor beta chains from one sample sequenced in a study of blood T cell repertoires in COVID-19 (dated by TCRdb to the early 2020s). Receptors were amplified or captured by the immunoSEQ multiplex PCR assay. TCRdb re-hosts the immuneACCESS table, in-frame sequences only. Its copies lack some clones; in the studies checked, an unresolved V gene accounts for under half of them, and the cause for the rest is not known. Recorded for this sample are about 170,000 clones; 86% of them occurred a single time. Of the sample, roughly 9.7% falls within the top ten clones. Sequences were obtained from peripheral blood. The receptors originated from a woman aged 55-75 years with COVID-19, enrolled during active disease.

In its sample, this clone was seen once. V and J are TRBV5-1 and TRBJ2-7; TRBD1 aligns across 7 bases. The trim removed 5 bases at V and 1 base at J, leaving 3 bases unmatched. CDR1 SGHRS and CDR2 YFSETQ come from the germline V gene. This CDR3 spans 13 amino acids. The CDR3 DNA reads TGCGCCAGCAGGGGGACAGTTTCCTACGAGCAGTACTTC. This encodes CASRGTVSYEQYF.

The chain joins TRBV10-3 to TRBJ2-7; 9 positions agree with TRBD2. Germline lookup yields CDR1 ENHRY and CDR2 SYGVKD. The CDR3 totals 14 residues. Losses at the gene ends were 9 bases for V and 6 bases for J; bases not matched to a gene: 12. The CDR3 DNA follows: TGTGCCATAACCCTCGCGGGAGGGAAAAGCGAGCAGTACTTC. The encoded protein is CAITLAGGKSEQYF.

Only one count was recorded for this clone. The chain combines TRBV6-5 with TRBJ2-7; TRBD2 agrees at 7 bases. Germline loops: CDR1 MNHEY, CDR2 SVGAGI. The CDR3 spans 15 residues. V shed 4 bases and J 3 bases; nucleotides not matched to a gene: 9. DNA of the CDR3: TGTGCCAGCAGTTCCTCCCGCGGGAGAGGCTACGAGCAGTACTTC. It specifies CASSSSRGRGYEQYF.

V usage is TRBV18 and J usage is TRBJ1-1; D not resolved. Trimming shortened V by 2 bases and J by 1 base, and 11 bases separated the two germline ends. From germline, CDR1 is KGHSH and CDR2 LQKENI. CDR3 length: 15 amino acids. This chain's CDR3 is CASSPELAGNTEAFF. The DNA for the CDR3 is TGTGCCAGCTCACCAGAGTTGGCGGGGAACACTGAAGCTTTCTTT.

V and J are TRBV19 and TRBJ2-5; D is undetermined. This CDR3 spans 14 amino acids. Germline CDR1 and CDR2: LNHDA and SQIVND (reference sequence). Trimming removed 3 bases from V and 9 bases from J, with 17 bases in between. In DNA, the CDR3 is TGTGCCAGTAGTATCGAGACCGGATTCGGAGCCCAGTACTTC. This gives the protein CASSIETGFGAQYF. Full variable domain (rest looked up from reference TRBV19 and TRBJ2-5): DGGITQSPKYLFRKEGQNVTLSCEQNLNHDAMYWYRQDPGQGLRLIYYSQIVNDFQKGDIAEGYSVSREKKESFPLTVTSAQKNPTAFYLCASSIETGFGAQYFGPGTRLLVL.

The rearrangement links TRBV4-2 to TRBJ2-3; D is uncertain. The CDR3 runs 15 residues. CDR1 and CDR2 from the germline V gene are LGHNA and YNFKEQ. V lost 1 base, J lost 0 bases, and 8 bases lay in between. CDR3 region: CASSQGTYSTDTQYF. The CDR3 DNA reads as TGTGCCAGCAGCCAAGGTACATACAGCACAGATACGCAGTATTTT.

The chain couples TRBV6-2 or TRBV6-3 to TRBJ2-1, with a possible D match to TRBD1 (5 bases). The germline V and J ends were trimmed by 6 bases and 14 bases, with 14 bases remaining between them. The germline gives CDR1 MNHEY, CDR2 SVGEGT. The CDR3 has 11 residues. The CDR3 DNA is TGTGCCAGCAGCCCCCCAGGGCTTAAGTTCTTC. As protein: CASSPPGLKFF.

The chain is built from TRBV4-1 and TRBJ2-1; 7 positions match TRBD2. V lost 1 base and J lost 8; bases outside the gene matches: 5. The CDR3 is 14 amino acids. Germline CDR1 MGHRA, CDR2 YSYEKL. The CDR3 here is CASSQAPGRDEQFF. CDR3 sequence (DNA): TGCGCCAGCAGCCAAGCCCCGGGGAGGGATGAGCAGTTCTTC.

This clone was counted only a few times. This sequence joins TRBV6-5 and TRBJ1-5; 8 bases map to TRBD1. With 10 bases clipped from V and 2 bases from J, the junction kept 4 bases outside the gene matches. CDR3 length: 13 amino acids. Germline V gene data show CDR1 as MNHEY and CDR2 as SVGAGI. The CDR3 reads CATPGQGNQPQHF. CDR3 DNA sequence: TGTGCCACGCCGGGACAGGGCAATCAGCCCCAGCATTTT.

This rearrangement joins TRBV4-1 to TRBJ1-4, with D perhaps TRBD1 (5 bases). V lost 7 bases and J lost 7, with 22 bases in between. Germline V gene data show CDR1 as MGHRA and CDR2 as YSYEKL. CDR3 length equals 16 residues. In DNA, the CDR3 is TGCGCCAGCACCCGGCAGGGCGGTCCTCGAGGTGAAAAACTGTTTTTT. Translated: CASTRQGGPRGEKLFF.

The chain uses TRBV7-9 and TRBJ1-1; D gene unclear. This CDR3 spans 13 amino acids. From germline, CDR1 is SEHNR and CDR2 FQNEAQ (reference sequence). V was pared by 3 bases and J by 0 bases, with 5 bases between. The CDR3 sequence is CASSLPVNTEAFF. Written as DNA, the CDR3 is TGTGCCAGCAGCTTGCCGGTGAACACTGAAGCTTTCTTT.

The genes are TRBV19 and TRBJ2-1, with D tentatively TRBD1 (6 bases). Trimming cost V 5 bases and J 7 bases, with 21 bases left between them. The CDR3 length is 16 residues. Germline values: CDR1 LNHDA, CDR2 SQIVND (reference sequence). CDR3 region: CASSPGTPLVVNEQFF. The CDR3 DNA is TGTGCCAGTAGTCCCGGGACACCCCTGGTAGTAAATGAGCAGTTCTTC. Combining the CDR3 with reference TRBV19 and TRBJ2-1 gives the whole variable domain DGGITQSPKYLFRKEGQNVTLSCEQNLNHDAMYWYRQDPGQGLRLIYYSQIVNDFQKGDIAEGYSVSREKKESFPLTVTSAQKNPTAFYLCASSPGTPLVVNEQFFGPGTRLTVL.

About this clone itself: Within the sample, other DNA sequences also encode this same CDR3. The chain carries TRBV28 and TRBJ1-6; TRBD1 agrees at 9 bases. After removal of 2 bases from V and 7 bases from J, the junction contained 0 bases not matched to a gene. This CDR3 is built from 14 residues. The germline gives CDR1 MDHEN, CDR2 SYDVKM. Here the CDR3 DNA reads TGTGCCAGCAGTTTAGGACAGGGGAATTCACCCCTCCACTTT. As protein: CASSLGQGNSPLHF.

The chain has TRBV3-1 (or the pseudogene TRBV3-2) and TRBJ1-2; 7 nucleotides align to TRBD1. The CDR3 loop spans 15 amino acids. The V segment lost 0 bases and the J segment 7 bases; nucleotides outside the gene matches: 8. CDR1 is LGHDT and CDR2 is YNNKEL in the germline V gene (reference sequence). CDR3 DNA: TGTGCCAGCAGCCAAGATCCACAGGGGTGGGGTGGCTACACCTTC. Protein sequence: CASSQDPQGWGGYTF.

The V call is TRBV19, the J call TRBJ1-4; D is unclear. The CDR3 covers 13 residues. CDR1 LNHDA and CDR2 SQIVND come from the germline V gene (reference sequence). Trimming removed 1 base from V and 10 bases from J, with 10 bases in between. CDR3 DNA sequence: TGTGCCAGTAGTATAGCGGATCCAGGAAAACTGTTTTTT. Protein product: CASSIADPGKLFF.

This clone was seen just once. The rearrangement links TRBV11-2 to TRBJ2-7; 9 bases are shared with TRBD1. Germline loops: CDR1 SGHAT, CDR2 FQNNGV. This CDR3 spans 14 amino acids. Trimming at V came to 6 bases and at J to 2 bases, leaving 5 bases not matched to a gene. CDR3 sequence reads: CASSRGQGPYEQYF. CDR3 sequence (DNA): TGTGCCAGCAGTCGGGGACAGGGACCCTACGAGCAGTACTTC.

The V gene is TRBV6-5, the J gene TRBJ2-2; the match to TRBD1 covers 11 bases. Germline assignment: CDR1 MNHEY and CDR2 SVGAGI. After removal of 4 bases from V and 4 bases from J, the junction contained 2 bases not matched to a gene. This CDR3 is 15 amino acids long. CDR3 loop: CASSWGQGGTGELFF. CDR3 in DNA: TGTGCCAGCAGTTGGGGACAGGGGGGCACCGGGGAGCTGTTTTTT.

J is TRBJ1-1 and V is TRBV29-1; 7 bases line up with TRBD1. The J segment lost 3 bases and the V segment lost 5 bases, leaving 3 bases of the junction unmatched. CDR3 length: 12 residues. Germline V CDR1 and CDR2: SQVTM, ANQGSEA. CDR3: CSVTGVDTEAFF. The DNA for the CDR3 is TGCAGCGTTACAGGGGTGGACACTGAAGCTTTCTTT. Filled out from reference TRBV29-1 and TRBJ1-1, the complete variable domain reads SAVISQKPSRDICQRGTSLTIQCQVDSQVTMMFWYRQQPGQSLTLIATANQGSEATYESGFVIDKFPISRPNLTFSTLTVSNMSPEDSSIYLCSVTGVDTEAFFGQGTRLTVV.

V gene TRBV9 combines with J gene TRBJ2-5; no definite D call. The CDR3 spans 15 residues. CDR1 SGDLS and CDR2 YYNGEE come from the germline V gene. V was clipped by 0 bases and J by 2 bases, with 11 bases between them. CDR3 sequence reads: CASSVGLRQQETQYF. Written as DNA, the CDR3 is TGTGCCAGCAGCGTAGGTCTCAGACAACAAGAGACCCAGTACTTC.

The chain joins TRBV28 to TRBJ2-7, with TRBD1 identical over 11 bases. The length of the CDR3 is 18 residues. V shed 6 bases, J shed 5 bases, and the junction held 18 bases outside the gene matches. Germline values: CDR1 MDHEN, CDR2 SYDVKM. The DNA for the CDR3 is TGTGCCAGCAGCTCCCCTACGGCGAGGGACAGGGGGAGGCACGAGCAGTACTTC. Translating gives CASSSPTARDRGRHEQYF.

The chain uses TRBV6-6 and TRBJ2-7, with 10 positions matching TRBD2. The trim removed 8 bases at V and 6 bases at J, leaving 7 bases unmatched. CDR3 length: 13 residues. CDR1 and CDR2 (germline): MNHNY, SVGAGI (reference sequence). The CDR3 DNA reads as TGTGCCAGCTCAGCGGGAGGGCCCGTCGAGCAGTACTTC. It codes for CASSAGGPVEQYF.

This chain uses TRBV19 with TRBJ1-4, with D uncertain. V was pared by 7 bases and J by 0 bases, with 12 bases between. Germline V gives CDR1 LNHDA, CDR2 SQIVND (reference sequence). The CDR3 contains 15 residues. The CDR3 nucleotides are TGTGCCAGTACTCCCCTACAGCCAACTAATGAAAAACTGTTTTTT. Translated, it gives CASTPLQPTNEKLFF.

V gene TRBV10-3 combines with J gene TRBJ2-3; TRBD2 agrees at 7 bases. The germline V gene has CDR1 ENHRY and CDR2 SYGVKD. The CDR3 runs to 16 residues. The V gene end was trimmed by 0 bases and the J gene end by 1 base; junction bases not matched to a gene: 4. The CDR3 DNA reads TGTGCCATCAGTGAGTCCGCGGGAGCGGGCACAGATACGCAGTATTTT. It encodes CAISESAGAGTDTQYF.

A note on this clone: A junction end diverges from the germline sequence, so it may reflect a read error. The chain employs TRBV5-1 and TRBJ1-1; D not certain. Germline CDR1 SGHRS, CDR2 YFSETQ. The CDR3 extends over 15 amino acids. The DNA of the CDR3 is TGCGCCAGCAGTTTGGCAGTGGGGAGGAACACTGAAGCTTTCTTT. Translated, it gives CASSLAVGRNTEAFF.

The V and J genes are TRBV7-9 and TRBJ2-1; D might be TRBD2 (6 bases). There are 15 residues in the CDR3. CDR1 is SEHNR, CDR2 FQNEAQ, per germline (reference sequence). Trimming cost V 5 bases and J 3 bases, with 14 bases left between them. CDR3 loop: CASSGRLVYYNEQFF. CDR3 sequence (DNA): TGTGCCAGCAGCGGGCGACTAGTTTACTACAATGAGCAGTTCTTC.

This clone was counted a few times. The chain links TRBV6-5 to TRBJ1-5; 10 nucleotides line up with TRBD1. Trimming at V came to 8 bases and at J to 7 bases, leaving 5 bases not matched to a gene. The length of the CDR3 is 13 residues. Germline lookup yields CDR1 MNHEY and CDR2 SVGAGI. In DNA form, the CDR3 reads TGTGCCAGCCGGACAGGGGGTCGACAGCCCCAGCATTTT. It is translated as CASRTGGRQPQHF.

This clone was seen only once. The J gene is TRBJ1-6, the V gene TRBV18; 8 bases map to TRBD1. Germline CDR1 KGHSH, CDR2 LQKENI. Unmatched junction bases numbered 3, after V lost 3 bases and J lost 5 bases. The CDR3 sequence is 15 residues long. The CDR3 region has the DNA TGTGCCAGCTCACCCCGGACAGGGCATAATTCACCCCTCCACTTT. Its translation: CASSPRTGHNSPLHF.

This chain connects TRBV9 to TRBJ2-1; TRBD2 is a possible D gene (5 bases). Germline V gives CDR1 SGDLS, CDR2 YYNGEE. Trimming left V 4 bases short and J 0 bases short, with 11 bases between. The CDR3 runs to 15 residues. This CDR3 reads CASSTIATSYNEQFF. CDR3 nucleotide sequence: TGTGCCAGCAGCACTATAGCGACCTCCTACAATGAGCAGTTCTTC.

The V and J genes are TRBV19 and TRBJ1-4; 11 bases are shared with TRBD1. This CDR3 comprises 18 residues. The junction had 10 bases not matched to a gene; V was cut back by 1 base and J by 6 bases. Germline values: CDR1 LNHDA, CDR2 SQIVND (reference sequence). As DNA, the CDR3 is TGTGCCAGTAGTATAGGGAGGACAGGGGGCCTTTATGATGAAAAACTGTTTTTT. Encoded protein: CASSIGRTGGLYDEKLFF. Drawing the rest from reference TRBV19 and TRBJ1-4, the complete variable domain is DGGITQSPKYLFRKEGQNVTLSCEQNLNHDAMYWYRQDPGQGLRLIYYSQIVNDFQKGDIAEGYSVSREKKESFPLTVTSAQKNPTAFYLCASSIGRTGGLYDEKLFFGSGTQLSVL.